One and the same sample provided the 22 T cell receptor beta chains below, sequenced in a study of T cells in Graves' hyperthyroidism and ophthalmopathy. Amplification of TCR beta CDR3 regions used RNA as the template. The TCR CDR3 first-round RT-PCR relied on the HTBI primer set. Using its own MiXCR run on the multiplex PCR reads, TCRdb lists one record per CDR3 protein. In the table there are around 420,000 distinct CDR3 sequences, 15% to 18% of which are singletons. The sequenced material came from blood. Every receptor here comes from a woman between 18 and 30 years old with Graves' hyperthyroidism.

This clonotype was found many times. This rearrangement joins TRBV5-1 to TRBJ2-7; tentatively, D is TRBD2 (5 bases). The germline CDR1 and CDR2 sequences are SGHRS and YFSETQ. Trimming took off 0 bases at V and 6 bases at J, with 10 bases between the two ends. This CDR3 region has 13 residues. CDR3 nucleotides: TGCGCCAGCAGCTTGGCCGCGACTATCGAGCAGTACTTC. Protein sequence: CASSLAATIEQYF.

This clonotype was counted at least ten times. V gene TRBV11-2 combines with J gene TRBJ2-5; D not certain. CDR1 SGHAT and CDR2 FQNNGV come from the germline V gene. CDR3 length: 15 residues. The V end was cut by 0 bases, the J end by 5 bases, with 13 bases between. CDR3 in amino acids: CASSLENSQWETQYF. CDR3 sequence (DNA): TGTGCCAGCAGCTTAGAGAACTCGCAGTGGGAGACCCAGTACTTC.

This sequence joins TRBV20-1 and TRBJ1-1; 7 bases agree with TRBD1. Unmatched junction bases numbered 9, after V lost 3 bases and J lost 2 bases. This CDR3 is 15 amino acids long. Germline V gives CDR1 DFQATT, CDR2 SNEGSKA (reference sequence). The CDR3 is CSARTSGQINTEAFF. CDR3 in DNA: TGCAGTGCTAGGACCTCGGGACAGATTAACACTGAAGCTTTCTTT.

This clonotype showed up many times. The genes are TRBV11-2 and TRBJ2-7; the D gene is possibly TRBD1 (5 bases). The V end lost 3 bases, the J end lost 6 bases, and 15 bases lay between the germline ends. Germline loops: CDR1 SGHAT, CDR2 FQNNGV. The CDR3 runs to 14 residues. This chain's CDR3 is CASSFNQGPREQYF. CDR3 DNA: TGTGCCAGCAGCTTTAATCAGGGCCCTCGCGAGCAGTACTTC.

The chain links TRBV11-1 to TRBJ2-3; 8 bases agree with TRBD1. CDR1 and CDR2 (germline): SGHAT, FQDESV (reference sequence). V dropped 1 base and J dropped 3; count of bases not matched to a gene: 12. The CDR3 contains 18 residues. The CDR3 DNA is TGTGCCAGCAGCTTAGAGTACGGGACAGGCGCTATTACAGATACGCAGTATTTT. Amino acids: CASSLEYGTGAITDTQYF.

This clonotype was detected only a few times. The J gene is TRBJ2-5, the V gene TRBV20-1, with TRBD1 as a possible D gene (6 bases). There are 15 residues in the CDR3. V was shortened by 2 bases and J by 5 bases, with 18 bases between the two germline ends. Germline loops: CDR1 DFQATT, CDR2 SNEGSKA (reference sequence). The CDR3 spells CSARKSGQLVETQYF. In DNA, the CDR3 is TGCAGTGCTAGAAAAAGCGGACAGCTCGTGGAGACCCAGTACTTC.

As for this clonotype: This may stem from a read error, because a much larger clone lies one nucleotide away. The chain is built from TRBV9 and TRBJ1-1; D not certain. The germline gives CDR1 SGDLS, CDR2 YYNGEE. The CDR3 is 13 residues long. The CDR3 bases are TGTGCCAGCAGCGTAGTAAAGAACACTGAAGCTTCCTTT. This codes for CASSVVKNTEASF.

This clonotype was seen a few times. The chain employs TRBV10-2 and TRBJ2-3; D is perhaps TRBD1 (5 bases). Germline CDR1 WSHSY, CDR2 SAAADI. V lost 10 bases to trimming and J lost 2 bases, with 22 bases between them. The CDR3 covers 16 residues. The CDR3 DNA reads TGCGCCACCCTAAAACAGGCAGGGCGCATCACAGATACGCAGTATTTT. Translation gives CATLKQAGRITDTQYF.

Turning to this clonotype: This may come from a read error, since a much larger clone is one base off. The chain couples TRBV20-1 to TRBJ2-7; 8 positions match TRBD2. CDR1 and CDR2 from the germline V gene are DFQATT and SNEGSKA (reference sequence). This CDR3 spans 13 amino acids. V was pared by 5 bases and J by 5 bases, with 8 bases of the junction left unmatched. The chain's CDR3 is CSAFTSGAHEQYF. Here the CDR3 DNA reads TGCAGTGCTTTCACTAGCGGTGCCCACGAGCAGTACTTC.

The genes are TRBV27 and TRBJ1-2, with D tentatively TRBD1 (6 bases). Germline CDR1 reads MNHEY; CDR2 reads SMNVEV (reference sequence). V lost 8 bases, J lost 3 bases, and 22 bases lay in between. The CDR3 is made up of 16 amino acids. The CDR3, as DNA: TGTGCCAGCTCGAGGGAAGGGGGGCGCGGGGACTATGGCTACACCTTC. Residues: CASSREGGRGDYGYTF.

This clonotype was seen a handful of times. J is TRBJ1-3 and V is TRBV7-6; D not certain. Between the trimmed V and J ends, which lost 3 bases and 2 bases, there was a span of 5 bases. From germline, CDR1 is SGHVS and CDR2 FNYEAQ. CDR3 length equals 13 residues. CDR3 loop: CASSFGAGNTIYF. DNA for the CDR3: TGTGCCAGCAGCTTCGGGGCTGGAAACACCATATATTTT.

This clonotype showed up just a few times. The genes are TRBV20-1 and TRBJ1-5; the match to TRBD1 covers 10 bases. CDR3 size: 16 residues. Trimming at V came to 1 base and at J to 2 bases, leaving 5 bases not matched to a gene. Germline V CDR1 and CDR2: DFQATT, SNEGSKA (reference sequence). The CDR3 coding sequence is TGCAGTGCTAGAGGGGACAGGGGAGAGGGCAATCAGCCCCAGCATTTT. It translates to CSARGDRGEGNQPQHF.

This clonotype was seen a handful of times. The chain joins TRBV5-1 to TRBJ1-4; possibly TRBD1 for D (6 bases). The CDR3 has 16 amino acids. Between the trimmed V and J ends, which lost 4 bases and 4 bases, there was a span of 17 bases. Germline values: CDR1 SGHRS, CDR2 YFSETQ. CDR3 loop: CASSPQGQKLNEKLFF. The CDR3 DNA reads as TGCGCCAGCAGCCCACAAGGACAGAAACTTAATGAAAAACTGTTTTTT.

This clonotype appeared many times. This chain links TRBV7-9 with TRBJ2-7, with TRBD1 as a possible D gene (5 bases). The V end was cut by 4 bases, the J end by 0 bases, with 13 bases between. The CDR3 spans 15 residues. Germline CDR1 and CDR2: SEHNR and FQNEAQ (reference sequence). This CDR3 reads CASSSPTVPSYEQYF. Here the CDR3 DNA reads TGTGCCAGCAGCTCGCCGACAGTTCCCTCCTACGAGCAGTACTTC.

The V gene is TRBV3-1, the J gene TRBJ1-3; a weak D match, TRBD1 (5 bases). The CDR3 extends over 13 amino acids. CDR1 is LGHDT, CDR2 YNNKEL, per germline (reference sequence). V was trimmed by 0 bases and J by 7 bases, leaving 7 bases between them. The CDR3 is CASSQEGGNTIYF. Written as DNA, the CDR3 is TGTGCCAGCAGCCAAGAGGGGGGGAACACCATATATTTT.

The chain uses TRBV12-3 or TRBV12-4 and TRBJ1-6; D gene uncertain. V lost 6 bases to trimming and J lost 0 bases, with 12 bases between them. The CDR3 extends over 16 amino acids. Written as DNA, the CDR3 is TGTGCCAGCAGCAAAGATCGGAGCTCCTATAATTCACCCCTCCACTTT. Residues: CASSKDRSSYNSPLHF.

The chain couples TRBV7-9 to TRBJ2-6, with TRBD1 matching over 8 bases. The V gene's germline CDR1 is SEHNR and CDR2 FQNEAQ (reference sequence). CDR3 size: 15 residues. Unmatched junction bases numbered 5, after V lost 8 bases and J lost 2 bases. CDR3 coding DNA: TGTGCCAGCGGATCAGGGGGCGCTGGGGCCAACGTCCTGACTTTC. It codes for CASGSGGAGANVLTF.

The rearrangement joins TRBV27 to TRBJ1-6, with D unclear. CDR1 and CDR2 (germline): MNHEY, SMNVEV (reference sequence). Trimming took 6 bases from V and 2 from J, leaving 20 bases between them. This CDR3 region has 18 residues. CDR3 residues: CASSALAHYQTYNSPLHF. The CDR3 DNA is TGTGCCAGCAGCGCACTCGCACATTACCAAACCTATAATTCACCCCTCCACTTT.

This clonotype was counted a few times. V and J are TRBV2 and TRBJ2-4; 7 bases line up with TRBD2. The CDR3 contains 14 residues. CDR1 and CDR2 from the germline V gene are SNHLY and FYNNEI. V was clipped by 6 bases and J by 1 base; unmatched bases: 3. CDR3 region: CASRQLAAKNIQYF. CDR3 DNA: TGTGCCAGCAGGCAACTAGCGGCCAAAAACATTCAGTACTTC.

This clonotype was seen only a few times. The chain links TRBV7-9 to TRBJ2-2; TRBD1 matches 8 bases. Trimming took 5 bases from V and 2 from J; bases not matched to a gene: 7. Germline V gives CDR1 SEHNR, CDR2 FQNEAQ (reference sequence). The CDR3 spans 16 residues. CDR3 bases: TGTGCCAGCAGCCCAAGGGGACAGGCAAACACCGGGGAGCTGTTTTTT. As protein: CASSPRGQANTGELFF.

This clonotype was counted at least ten times. The chain is built from TRBV20-1 and TRBJ2-7; 9 nucleotides agree with TRBD2. The V and J ends lost 1 base and 2 bases, in that order; junction bases with no gene match: 6. Looked up from germline, CDR1 is DFQATT and CDR2 is SNEGSKA (reference sequence). This CDR3 has 15 residues. The CDR3, as DNA: TGCAGTGCTAGAGGTCTAGCGGGAAAAACCTACGAGCAGTACTTC. Translating gives CSARGLAGKTYEQYF.

The J gene is TRBJ2-2, the V gene TRBV5-4; 14 bases map to TRBD2. The J segment lost 7 bases and the V segment lost 3 bases, leaving 5 bases of the junction unmatched. The germline gives CDR1 SGHNT, CDR2 YYREEE (reference sequence). This CDR3 comprises 16 residues. Written as DNA, the CDR3 is TGTGCCAGCAGCTGGGGACTAGCGGGAGTCGTCGGGGAGCTGTTTTTT. The encoded protein is CASSWGLAGVVGELFF.